Following are 10 T cell receptor beta chains from one sample sequenced in a study of PD-1 blockade in classical Hodgkin lymphoma (TCRdb year 2020). According to the study, the label for this sample's time point signals: cycle 1 day 1 (C1D1), immediately before nivolumab initiation. All trial patients had relapsed after autologous stem cell transplantation, with cohorts A, B and C differing in prior brentuximab vedotin exposure. Library construction relied on the immunoSEQ multiplex PCR assay. What TCRdb holds here is the immuneACCESS table cut down to in-frame rearrangements. Part of the clones is not present; checked against another copy, under half of the missing clones reflect an unresolved V gene, and the others are unexplained. For this sample there are about 98,000 clones; roughly 92% appear just once. 2.8% of the sample belongs to the ten largest clones. Sequenced material: peripheral blood mononuclear cells (PBMCs), taken at baseline. Every receptor here comes from a human donor with classical Hodgkin lymphoma.

The V call is TRBV19, the J call TRBJ2-7, with D possibly being TRBD2 (5 bases). Germline assignment: CDR1 LNHDA and CDR2 SQIVND (reference sequence). Between the trimmed V and J ends, which lost 3 bases and 3 bases, there was a span of 12 bases. The CDR3 runs 14 residues. In DNA, the CDR3 is TGTGCCAGTAGTATGGTGGGGAGTCGCTACGAGCAGTACTTC. Its translation: CASSMVGSRYEQYF.

This clone was detected once. The V gene is TRBV11-2, the J gene TRBJ1-2; D possibly corresponds to TRBD1 (5 bases). This CDR3 has 13 residues. The V end was cut by 7 bases, the J end by 4 bases, with 13 bases between. Germline-derived CDR1 and CDR2 are SGHAT and FQNNGV. CDR3 DNA sequence: TGTGCCAGCACTCCAAGGGACGGCTATGGCTACACCTTC. Its protein product is CASTPRDGYGYTF.

The chain employs TRBV29-1 and TRBJ2-5; no reliable D call. Deletions cut 7 bases from V and 2 bases from J, with 11 bases between. CDR1 is SQVTM and CDR2 is ANQGSEA in the germline V gene. The CDR3 is 12 residues long. The CDR3, as DNA: TGCAGCGCTGGACGGATTCAAGAGACCCAGTACTTC. Amino acids: CSAGRIQETQYF.

The J gene is TRBJ2-7, the V gene TRBV4-1; TRBD1 aligns across 9 bases. The CDR3 is 17 amino acids. From germline, CDR1 is MGHRA and CDR2 YSYEKL. Trimming removed 0 bases from V and 1 base from J; junction bases left unmatched: 7. The CDR3 sequence is CASSQEEGQGRSYEQYF. CDR3 DNA sequence: TGCGCCAGCAGCCAAGAGGAGGGACAGGGCCGATCCTACGAGCAGTACTTC.

The chain carries TRBV10-3 and TRBJ2-1; possibly TRBD2 for D (6 bases). Trimming took off 10 bases at V and 6 bases at J, with 19 bases between the two ends. Germline V gene data show CDR1 as ENHRY and CDR2 as SYGVKD. The CDR3 is made up of 14 amino acids. The CDR3, as DNA: TGTGCCACCTGGCCGGGACTTTCCCCCAATGAGCAGTTCTTC. Translation gives CATWPGLSPNEQFF.

The V gene is TRBV29-1, the J gene TRBJ2-2; a possible D gene is TRBD1 (6 bases). The germline CDR1 and CDR2 sequences are SQVTM and ANQGSEA. Trimming pared 4 bases from V and 1 base from J, leaving 10 bases between. The CDR3 extends over 14 amino acids. CDR3 amino acids: CSVAKGVNTGELFF. In DNA, the CDR3 is TGCAGCGTTGCAAAGGGGGTGAACACCGGGGAGCTGTTTTTT.

V gene TRBV28 combines with J gene TRBJ2-2; D ambiguous. Trimming shortened V by 3 bases and J by 0 bases, and 8 bases separated the two germline ends. Germline values: CDR1 MDHEN, CDR2 SYDVKM. CDR3 length: 15 amino acids. CDR3 DNA: TGTGCCAGCAGTTTTCTACTCGCGAACACCGGGGAGCTGTTTTTT. Amino acid sequence: CASSFLLANTGELFF.

The V call is TRBV6-5, the J call TRBJ1-1, with TRBD1 matching over 8 bases. Germline V gene lookup returns CDR1 MNHEY and CDR2 SVGAGI. With V trimmed by 6 bases and J by 8 bases, 14 bases remained unmatched. This CDR3 has 15 amino acids. CDR3 residues: CASSTGTGASGEAFF. CDR3 DNA: TGTGCCAGCAGCACCGGGACAGGCGCTTCCGGGGAAGCTTTCTTT.

This clone came up once. The chain uses TRBV11-2 and TRBJ2-1, with 12 bases identical to TRBD2. The CDR3 spans 18 residues. V was clipped by 4 bases and J by 4 bases; unmatched bases: 11. Germline CDR1 SGHAT, CDR2 FQNNGV. Written as DNA, the CDR3 is TGTGCCAGCAGCTCTAGCGGGAGGGCCGGTTCAGGGTACAATGAGCAGTTCTTC. Translating gives CASSSSGRAGSGYNEQFF.

This clone has a handful of counts. J is TRBJ1-1 and V is TRBV12-5, with D hard to call. Germline CDR1 LGHNT, CDR2 FRNRAP. The CDR3 covers 10 residues. CDR3 residues: CAAVYRGAFF. DNA for the CDR3: TGTGCCGCTGTTTATCGCGGGGCTTTCTTT.